This T cell receptor (beta chain) is drawn from a study of Ad26.COV2.S vaccination and SARS-CoV-2 variants. Specified treatment: approximately 18 received Ad26.COV2.S at low or high dose, single or two shots; 5 received placebo; per-sample allocation not given. Day 63 after the first vaccine or placebo injection was the time point for sampling. Germline CDR1 is SGDLS and CDR2 is YYNGEE. The CDR3 sequence is 20 residues long. Trimming took 0 bases from V and 1 from J; bases not matched to a gene: 12. Assay used: immunoSEQ multiplex PCR; TCRdb lists only in-frame clones, some missing. Found here are about 420,000 clones, more than 75% of them singletons; the top ten hold around 3.6%.

The TCR was taken from a person between 18 and 60 years old who received the Ad26.COV2.S COVID-19 vaccine or a placebo. V gene TRBV9 combines with J gene TRBJ2-1, with TRBD2 matching over 11 bases. This specimen was peripheral blood, taken in a trial of Ad26.COV2.S vaccine versus placebo. The CDR3: CASSVAPGLADQWSYNEQFF. In nucleotides, the CDR3 is TGTGCCAGCAGCGTAGCCCCGGGACTAGCGGACCAGTGGTCCTACAATGAGCAGTTCTTC.